This TCR beta chain was retrieved from a study of T cell repertoires in aging, cancer and after chemotherapy. Turning to the study itself: Donor ages fell into six groups from 30 or younger up to 70 or older. Findings and caveats of the study: Compared with age-matched healthy donors, untreated hematological or solid cancer patients showed higher blood TCR clonality.

TCR beta rearrangements were amplified from peripheral blood genomic DNA. A mixed TRB-A/B primer pool amplified rearranged TRB by multiplex touch-down PCR. In TCRdb, the multiplex PCR reads were re-called with MiXCR into one record per CDR3 protein. The sample has thousands of distinct CDR3 sequences; just under 40% are singletons. About this clonotype itself: Its antigen is unidentified.

The germline V gene has CDR1 SGHNT and CDR2 YENEEA. This CDR3 contains 14 residues. J was trimmed by 10 bases and V by 5 bases; bases with no gene match: 7. This clonotype was sampled from a human donor in good health. Sequencing input: blood. The rearrangement links TRBV11-3 to TRBJ1-6, with 8 bases matching TRBD1. In DNA form, the CDR3 reads TGTGCCAGCAGCGTAGGACAGGGAGGATCACCCCTCCACTTT. This codes for CASSVGQGGSPLHF.